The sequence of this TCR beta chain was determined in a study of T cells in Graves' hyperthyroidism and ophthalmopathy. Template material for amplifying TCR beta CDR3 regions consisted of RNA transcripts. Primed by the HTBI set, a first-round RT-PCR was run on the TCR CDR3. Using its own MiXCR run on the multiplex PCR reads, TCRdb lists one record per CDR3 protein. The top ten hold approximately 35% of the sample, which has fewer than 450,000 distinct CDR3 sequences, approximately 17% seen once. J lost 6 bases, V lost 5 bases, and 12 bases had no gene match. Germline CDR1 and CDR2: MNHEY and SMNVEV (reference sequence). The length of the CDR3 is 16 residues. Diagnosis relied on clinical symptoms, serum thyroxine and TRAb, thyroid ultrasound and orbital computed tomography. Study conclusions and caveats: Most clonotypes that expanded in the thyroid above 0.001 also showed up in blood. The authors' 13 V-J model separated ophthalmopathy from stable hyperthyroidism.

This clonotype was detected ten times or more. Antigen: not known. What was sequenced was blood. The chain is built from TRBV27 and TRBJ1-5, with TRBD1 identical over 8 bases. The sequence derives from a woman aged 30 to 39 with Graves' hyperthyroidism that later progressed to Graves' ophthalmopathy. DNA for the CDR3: TGTGCCAGCAGTCTGACTTTCGGACAGGGCTTTCAGCCCCAGCATTTT. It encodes CASSLTFGQGFQPQHF.